This T cell receptor (beta chain) was found in a study of siplizumab effects on memory and regulatory T cells. Produced via immunoSEQ multiplex PCR; TCRdb's table is partial and in-frame only. In the table there are 57,000 or so clones, just over 90% of which are singletons. To note about this clone: Its cognate antigen is unknown.

The CDR3 runs to 15 residues. Germline CDR1 SGHDT, CDR2 YYEEEE. V gave up 0 bases and J gave up 5 bases, with 14 bases separating them. Overall study results and limits: Alloreactive sequences tracing back to unstimulated CD4+ memory cells were significantly reduced by siplizumab.

This TCR derives from a human donor in good health. The chain carries TRBV5-6 and TRBJ2-5; tentatively, D is TRBD1 (6 bases). Input material: CD8+ T cells sorted from blood. CDR3 coding DNA: TGTGCCAGCAGCTTGGAGGGCAGGGGCGGCGAGACCCAGTACTTC. This gives the protein CASSLEGRGGETQYF.